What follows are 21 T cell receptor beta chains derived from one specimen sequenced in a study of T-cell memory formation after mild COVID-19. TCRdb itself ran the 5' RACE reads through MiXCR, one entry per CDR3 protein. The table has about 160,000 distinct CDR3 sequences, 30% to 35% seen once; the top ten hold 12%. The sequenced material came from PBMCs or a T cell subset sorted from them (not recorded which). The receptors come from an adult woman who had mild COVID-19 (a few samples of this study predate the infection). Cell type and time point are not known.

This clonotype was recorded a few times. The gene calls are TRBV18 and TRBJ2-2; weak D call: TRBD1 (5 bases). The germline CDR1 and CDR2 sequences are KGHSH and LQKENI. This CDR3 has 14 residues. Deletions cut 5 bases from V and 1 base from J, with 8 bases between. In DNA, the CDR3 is TGTGCCAGCTCAATGGGGCAGAACACCGGGGAGCTGTTTTTT. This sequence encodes CASSMGQNTGELFF. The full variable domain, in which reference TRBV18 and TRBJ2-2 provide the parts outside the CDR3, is NAGVMQNPRHLVRRRGQEARLRCSPMKGHSHVYWYRQLPEEGLKFMVYLQKENIIDESGMPKERFSAEFPKEGPSILRIQQVVRGDSAAYFCASSMGQNTGELFFGEGSRLTVL.

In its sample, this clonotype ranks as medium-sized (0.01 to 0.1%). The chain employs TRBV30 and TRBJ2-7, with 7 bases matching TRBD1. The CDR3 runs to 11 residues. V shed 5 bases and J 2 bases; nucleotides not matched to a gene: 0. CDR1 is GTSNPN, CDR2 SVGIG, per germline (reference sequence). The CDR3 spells CAWGQAYEQYF. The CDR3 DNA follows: TGTGCCTGGGGACAGGCCTACGAGCAGTACTTC.

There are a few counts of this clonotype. The CDR3 nucleotides read TGTGCCAGCAGCTTAGCTAGCGGGGGGAACACCGGGGAGCTGTTTTTT. Translating gives CASSLASGGNTGELFF. The genes are TRBV7-6 and TRBJ2-2, with 9 bases lining up with TRBD2. This CDR3 is 16 amino acids long. V was pared by 0 bases and J by 1 base, with 0 bases of the junction left unmatched. Germline CDR1 and CDR2: SGHVS and FNYEAQ.

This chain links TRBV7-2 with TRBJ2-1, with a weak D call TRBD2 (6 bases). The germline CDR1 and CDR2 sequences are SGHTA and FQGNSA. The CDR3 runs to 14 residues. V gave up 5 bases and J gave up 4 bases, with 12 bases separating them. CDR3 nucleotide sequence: TGTGCCAGCAGCCATGCGACTAGTTACAATGAGCAGTTCTTC. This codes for CASSHATSYNEQFF.

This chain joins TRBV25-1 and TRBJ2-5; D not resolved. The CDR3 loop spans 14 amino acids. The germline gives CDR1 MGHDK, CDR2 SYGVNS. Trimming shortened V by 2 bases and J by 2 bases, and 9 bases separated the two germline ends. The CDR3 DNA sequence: TGTGCCAGCAGTGAACAAACCTTACAAGAGACCCAGTACTTC. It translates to CASSEQTLQETQYF.

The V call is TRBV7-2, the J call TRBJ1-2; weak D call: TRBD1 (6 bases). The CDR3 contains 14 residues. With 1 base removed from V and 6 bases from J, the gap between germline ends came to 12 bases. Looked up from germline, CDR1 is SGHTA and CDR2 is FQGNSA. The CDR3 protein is CASSLGVQGDGYTF. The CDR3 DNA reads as TGTGCCAGCAGCTTAGGGGTACAGGGAGATGGCTACACCTTC.

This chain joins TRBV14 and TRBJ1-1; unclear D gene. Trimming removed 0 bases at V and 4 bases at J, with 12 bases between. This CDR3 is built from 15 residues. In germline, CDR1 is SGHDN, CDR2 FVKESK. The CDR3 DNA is TGTGCCAGCAGCCAAGATGTGTGGGAGAGCACTGAAGCTTTCTTT. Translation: CASSQDVWESTEAFF.

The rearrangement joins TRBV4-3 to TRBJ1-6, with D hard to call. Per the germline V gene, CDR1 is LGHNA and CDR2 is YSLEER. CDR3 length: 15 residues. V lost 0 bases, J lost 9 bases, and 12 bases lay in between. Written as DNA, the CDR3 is TGCGCCAGCAGCCAAGATTTCCTAGGGAGTTCACCCCTCCACTTT. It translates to CASSQDFLGSSPLHF.

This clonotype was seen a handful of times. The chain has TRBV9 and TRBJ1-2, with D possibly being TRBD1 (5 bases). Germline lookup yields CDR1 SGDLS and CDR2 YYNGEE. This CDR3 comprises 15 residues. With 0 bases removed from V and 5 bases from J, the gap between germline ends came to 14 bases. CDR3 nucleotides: TGTGCCAGCAGCGTAGATTCCGGGACGGTATATGGCTACACCTTC. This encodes CASSVDSGTVYGYTF.

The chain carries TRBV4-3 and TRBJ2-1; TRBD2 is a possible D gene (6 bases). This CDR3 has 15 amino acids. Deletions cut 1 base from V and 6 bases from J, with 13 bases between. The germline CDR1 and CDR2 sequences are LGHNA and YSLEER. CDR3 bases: TGCGCCAGCAGCCAAGGCCCCCAAGCGGGCAATGAGCAGTTCTTC. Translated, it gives CASSQGPQAGNEQFF.

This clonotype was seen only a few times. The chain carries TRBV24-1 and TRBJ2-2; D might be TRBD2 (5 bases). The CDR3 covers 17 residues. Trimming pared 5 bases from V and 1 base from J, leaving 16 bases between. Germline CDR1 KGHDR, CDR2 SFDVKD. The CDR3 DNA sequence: TGTGCCACCAGTGGTAATCAGGCGGCGGGGAACACCGGGGAGCTGTTTTTT. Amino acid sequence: CATSGNQAAGNTGELFF.

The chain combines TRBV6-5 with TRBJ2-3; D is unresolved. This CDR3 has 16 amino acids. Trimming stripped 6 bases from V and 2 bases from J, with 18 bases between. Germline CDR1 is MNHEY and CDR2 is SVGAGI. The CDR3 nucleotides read TGTGCCAGCAGAAATCGAGAAGGTCTCCTCACAGATACGCAGTATTTT. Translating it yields CASRNREGLLTDTQYF.

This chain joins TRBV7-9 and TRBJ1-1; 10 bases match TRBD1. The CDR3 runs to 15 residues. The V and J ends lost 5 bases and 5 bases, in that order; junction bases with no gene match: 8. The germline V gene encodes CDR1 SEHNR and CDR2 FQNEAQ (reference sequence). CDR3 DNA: TGTGCCAGCAGCCTAAGGACAGGGGGTAAGACTGAAGCTTTCTTT. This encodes CASSLRTGGKTEAFF.

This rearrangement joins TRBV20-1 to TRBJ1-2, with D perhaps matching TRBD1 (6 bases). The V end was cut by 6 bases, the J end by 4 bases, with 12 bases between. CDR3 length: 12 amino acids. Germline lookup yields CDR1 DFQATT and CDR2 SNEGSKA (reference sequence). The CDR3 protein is CSAQRGTYGYTF. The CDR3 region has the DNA TGCAGTGCCCAGAGGGGGACCTATGGCTACACCTTC.

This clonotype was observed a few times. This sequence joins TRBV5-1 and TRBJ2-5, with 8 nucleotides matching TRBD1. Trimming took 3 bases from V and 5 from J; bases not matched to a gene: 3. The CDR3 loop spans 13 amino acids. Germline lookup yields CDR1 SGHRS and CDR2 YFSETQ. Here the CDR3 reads CASSWDRRETQYF. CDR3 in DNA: TGCGCCAGCAGCTGGGACAGGCGGGAGACCCAGTACTTC.

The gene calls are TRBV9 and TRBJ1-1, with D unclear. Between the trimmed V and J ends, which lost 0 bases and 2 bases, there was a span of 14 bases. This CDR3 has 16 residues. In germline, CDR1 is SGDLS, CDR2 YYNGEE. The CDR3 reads CASSVGGRDRNTEAFF. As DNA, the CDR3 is TGTGCCAGCAGCGTAGGTGGGAGGGATAGAAACACTGAAGCTTTCTTT.

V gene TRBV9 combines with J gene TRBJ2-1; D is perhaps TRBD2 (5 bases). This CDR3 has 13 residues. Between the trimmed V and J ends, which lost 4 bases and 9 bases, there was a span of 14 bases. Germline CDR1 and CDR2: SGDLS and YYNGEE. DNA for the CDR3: TGTGCCAGCAGCTTCGGTGGGAGCAGTGAGCAGTTCTTC. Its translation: CASSFGGSSEQFF.

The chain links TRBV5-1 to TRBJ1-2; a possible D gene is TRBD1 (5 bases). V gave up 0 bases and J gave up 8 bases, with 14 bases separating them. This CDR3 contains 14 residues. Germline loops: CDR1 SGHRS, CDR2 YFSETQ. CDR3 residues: CASSLAQGQSGYTF. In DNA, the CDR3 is TGCGCCAGCAGCTTGGCGCAGGGTCAGAGCGGCTACACCTTC.

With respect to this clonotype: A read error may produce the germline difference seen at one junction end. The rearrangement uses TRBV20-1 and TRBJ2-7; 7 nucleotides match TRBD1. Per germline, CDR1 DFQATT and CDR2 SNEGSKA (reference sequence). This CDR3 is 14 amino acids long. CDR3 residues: CSARGGPPTDEQYF. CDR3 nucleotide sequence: TGCAGTGCCAGAGGGGGCCCCCCGACCGACGAGCAGTACTTC.

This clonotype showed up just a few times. The CDR3 loop is CASSPPMGRTGANVLTF. CDR3 DNA: TGTGCCAGCAGTCCCCCGATGGGGCGCACTGGGGCCAACGTCCTGACTTTC. The gene calls are TRBV12-3 or TRBV12-4 and TRBJ2-6; a possible D gene is TRBD1 (5 bases). The germline V and J ends were trimmed by 5 bases and 2 bases, with 16 bases remaining between them. The length of the CDR3 is 17 residues.

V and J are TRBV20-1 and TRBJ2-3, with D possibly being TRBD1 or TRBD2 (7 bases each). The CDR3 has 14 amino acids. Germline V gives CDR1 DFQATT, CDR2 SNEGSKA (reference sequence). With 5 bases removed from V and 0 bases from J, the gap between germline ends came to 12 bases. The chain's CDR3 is CSALQGGSTDTQYF. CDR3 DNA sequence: TGCAGTGCTCTCCAGGGGGGGAGCACAGATACGCAGTATTTT.